This TCR beta chain originates from a study of shared clonotypes between healthy human individuals. Notes on the study in general: Naive subsets typically showed greater estimated richness than memory subsets. Measured sharing among donors was expected to vary with sequencing depth. Naive CD4 clonotypes were shared across a handful of donors at around 5.4%.

About this clone: Antigen unknown.

The data were produced by immunoSEQ multiplex PCR, yet TCRdb's version contains in-frame clones alone and is incomplete. Among about 800,000 clones listed, around 96% were seen once. Germline lookup yields CDR1 MNHEY and CDR2 SVGAGI. V was clipped by 6 bases and J by 6 bases; unmatched bases: 4. This CDR3 is 12 amino acids long. Naive CD8 cells comprised CD45RO-negative, CCR7-positively selected cells, excluding terminally differentiated effector memory CD45RA+ cells. This chain uses TRBV6-5 with TRBJ2-7, with 8 bases that match TRBD1. This receptor was taken from a man aged 30-40 years in good health. The sample consisted of naive CD8+ T cells sorted from blood. The CDR3 here is CASSTGGGEQYF. As DNA, the CDR3 is TGTGCCAGCAGCACAGGGGGAGGCGAGCAGTACTTC.